This T cell receptor beta chain was retrieved from a study of blood T cells in healthy people across ages. V was clipped by 5 bases and J by 13 bases; unmatched bases: 7. The CDR3 totals 12 residues. In germline, CDR1 is SGHTA, CDR2 FQGNSA. With a J-beta primer mix and a sample-barcoded 5' primer, a second PCR ran roughly 6 to 12 cycles. TCRdb reprocessed the 5' RACE reads via MiXCR and lists one record per CDR3 protein. The top ten clones hold around a third of a sample with some 640,000 distinct CDR3 sequences, around 48% of them seen once. This clonotype was detected once. Being one base from a much bigger clone, this may be a read error.

The sequence was collected from a woman aged 55-69 years in good health. The chain uses TRBV7-2 and TRBJ2-1; 8 bases fit TRBD2. Sequencing used blood. The CDR3 nucleotides are TGTGCCAGCAGCACCTATAGCGGGGTCCAGTTCTTC. Its translation is CASSTYSGVQFF.